This T cell receptor (beta chain) is drawn from a study of Ad26.COV2.S vaccination and SARS-CoV-2 variants. Study summary: Doses of Ad26.COV2.S were injected into muscle once or twice, 56 days apart.

Here immunoSEQ multiplex PCR was the method, and the copy in TCRdb shows in-frame clones only, minus some. The sample yields about 400,000 clones, approximately 89% seen once. CDR3 length equals 17 residues. The J segment lost 3 bases and the V segment lost 2 bases, leaving 9 bases of the junction unmatched. Germline CDR1 and CDR2: MGHRA and YSYEKL. Findings and caveats of the study: Vaccine recipients posted higher spike-specific TCR breadth than their placebo counterparts.

As for this clone: Its antigen is not identified.

Treatment specified: around 19 received Ad26.COV2.S at low or high dose, single or two shots; roughly five received placebo; per-sample allocation not given. Day 63 after the first injection of vaccine or placebo was the sampling time. This clonotype originated in a person aged 18-65 years who received the Ad26.COV2.S COVID-19 vaccine or a placebo. The source was peripheral blood, collected in a trial of Ad26.COV2.S vaccine versus placebo. V usage is TRBV4-1 and J usage is TRBJ2-2, with 7 positions matching TRBD2. The CDR3 DNA is TGCGCCAGCAGCCAACCCGTACAAGCGGGGTACACCGGGGAGCTGTTTTTT. The encoded protein is CASSQPVQAGYTGELFF.